This record covers a single T cell receptor beta chain. This entry belongs to a study of blood T cell repertoires in COVID-19. Across the study: There were acute and convalescent COVID-19 samples, and they came from the United States, Italy and Spain. PBMCs, B-cell-depleted T cells, or T cells were the source of the cDNA or gDNA that made up the material.

V lost 3 bases and J 8 bases, leaving 13 bases between the germline ends. This CDR3 comprises 14 residues. CDR1 and CDR2 (germline): ENHRY, SYGVKD. Per the original methods: Nucleated cell number was recorded as an estimate derived from reference gene primer amplification. Profiled with immunoSEQ multiplex PCR; TCRdb holds only in-frame clones, not every one. That table supplies the V and J calls and clone size; D and trimming were determined from the DNA. The sample records about 100,000 clones, roughly 90% being singletons. The sample taken for sequencing was peripheral blood. V is TRBV10-3 and J is TRBJ1-4; D uncertain. The TCR was taken from a man aged 65-85 years with acute or convalescent COVID-19. The CDR3 DNA reads as TGTGCCATCAGTGACGGCCCCATGGAGGAAAAACTGTTTTTT. Protein product: CAISDGPMEEKLFF.